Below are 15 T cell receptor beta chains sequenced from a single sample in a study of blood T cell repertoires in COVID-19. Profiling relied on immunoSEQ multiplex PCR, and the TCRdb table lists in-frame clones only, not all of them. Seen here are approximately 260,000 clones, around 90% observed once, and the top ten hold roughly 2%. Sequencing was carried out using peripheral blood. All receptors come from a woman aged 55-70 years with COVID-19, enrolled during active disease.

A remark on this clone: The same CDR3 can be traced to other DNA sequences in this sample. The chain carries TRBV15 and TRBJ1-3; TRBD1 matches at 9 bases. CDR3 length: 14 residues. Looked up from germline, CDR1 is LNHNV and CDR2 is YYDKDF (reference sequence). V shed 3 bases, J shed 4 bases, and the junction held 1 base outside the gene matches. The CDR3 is CATSRDRGGNTIYF. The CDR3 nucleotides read TGTGCCACCAGCAGGGACAGGGGAGGAAACACCATATATTTT. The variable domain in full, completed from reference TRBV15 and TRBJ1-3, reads DAMVIQNPRYQVTQFGKPVTLSCSQTLNHNVMYWYQQKSSQAPKLLFHYYDKDFNNEADTPDNFQSRRPNTSFCFLDIRSPGLGDTAMYLCATSRDRGGNTIYFGEGSWLTVV.

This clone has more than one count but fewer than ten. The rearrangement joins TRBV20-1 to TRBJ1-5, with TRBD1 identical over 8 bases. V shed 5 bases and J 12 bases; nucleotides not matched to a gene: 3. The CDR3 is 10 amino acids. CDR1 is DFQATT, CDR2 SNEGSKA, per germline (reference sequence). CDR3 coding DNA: TGCAGTGCTTGGGACAGGCACCAGCATTTT. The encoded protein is CSAWDRHQHF.

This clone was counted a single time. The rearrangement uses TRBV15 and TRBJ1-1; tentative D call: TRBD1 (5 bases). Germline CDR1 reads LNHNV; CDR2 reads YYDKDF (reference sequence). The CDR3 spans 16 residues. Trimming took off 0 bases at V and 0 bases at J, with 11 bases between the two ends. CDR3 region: CATSRDSWDLNTEAFF. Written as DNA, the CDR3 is TGTGCCACCAGCAGAGATAGTTGGGACTTGAACACTGAAGCTTTCTTT.

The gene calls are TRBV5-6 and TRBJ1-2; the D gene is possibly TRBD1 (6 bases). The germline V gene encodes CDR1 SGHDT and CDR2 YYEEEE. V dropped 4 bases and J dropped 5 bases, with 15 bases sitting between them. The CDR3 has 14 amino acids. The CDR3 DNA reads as TGTGCCAGCAGCCGGGGAGGGGGAGGATATGGCTACACCTTC. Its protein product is CASSRGGGGYGYTF.

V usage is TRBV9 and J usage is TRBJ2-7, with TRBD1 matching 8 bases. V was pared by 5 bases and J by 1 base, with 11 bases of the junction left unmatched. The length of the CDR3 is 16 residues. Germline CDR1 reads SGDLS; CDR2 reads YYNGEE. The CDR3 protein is CASSHGQGGRSYEQYF. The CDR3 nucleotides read TGTGCCAGCAGTCATGGACAGGGTGGCAGGTCCTACGAGCAGTACTTC.

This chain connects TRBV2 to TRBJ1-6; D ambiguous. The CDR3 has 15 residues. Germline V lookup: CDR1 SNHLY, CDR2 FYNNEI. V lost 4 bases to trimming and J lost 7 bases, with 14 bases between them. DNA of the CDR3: TGTGCCAGCAGTGGTGGGCTTTTGAGCAATTCACCCCTCCACTTT. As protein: CASSGGLLSNSPLHF.

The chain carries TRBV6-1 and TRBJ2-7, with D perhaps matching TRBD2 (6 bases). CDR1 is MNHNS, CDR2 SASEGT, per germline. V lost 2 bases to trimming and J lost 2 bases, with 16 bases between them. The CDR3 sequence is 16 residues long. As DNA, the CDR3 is TGTGCCAGCAGTGAACTAATCTGGGGAGGACCCTACGAGCAGTACTTC. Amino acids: CASSELIWGGPYEQYF.

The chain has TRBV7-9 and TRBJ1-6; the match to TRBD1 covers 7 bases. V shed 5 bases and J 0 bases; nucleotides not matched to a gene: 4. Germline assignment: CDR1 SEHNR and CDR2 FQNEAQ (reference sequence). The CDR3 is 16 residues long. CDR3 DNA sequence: TGTGCCAGCAGCCCTGGACAGGTCTCCTATAATTCACCCCTCCACTTT. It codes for CASSPGQVSYNSPLHF.

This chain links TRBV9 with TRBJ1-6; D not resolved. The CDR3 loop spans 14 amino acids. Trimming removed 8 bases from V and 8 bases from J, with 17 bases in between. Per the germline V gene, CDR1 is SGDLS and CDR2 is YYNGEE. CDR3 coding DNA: TGTGCCAGTGGGGTGGGAGGGTCTTATTCACCCCTCCACTTT. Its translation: CASGVGGSYSPLHF.

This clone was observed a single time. CDR3 bases: TGTGCCACCAAGCCAGCGGGGGGGAAGGATTCACCCCTCCACTTT. This gives the protein CATKPAGGKDSPLHF. This sequence joins TRBV10-3 and TRBJ1-6, with a weak D call TRBD1 (5 bases). V lost 10 bases to trimming and J lost 8 bases, with 21 bases between them. Germline-derived CDR1 and CDR2 are ENHRY and SYGVKD. The CDR3 is made up of 15 amino acids.

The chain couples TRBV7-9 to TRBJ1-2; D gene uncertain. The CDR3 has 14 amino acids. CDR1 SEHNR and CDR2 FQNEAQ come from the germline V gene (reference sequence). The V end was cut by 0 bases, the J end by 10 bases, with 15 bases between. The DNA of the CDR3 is TGTGCCAGCAGCTTAGCGCCCGCTTTCGGTGACTACACCTTC. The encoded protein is CASSLAPAFGDYTF.

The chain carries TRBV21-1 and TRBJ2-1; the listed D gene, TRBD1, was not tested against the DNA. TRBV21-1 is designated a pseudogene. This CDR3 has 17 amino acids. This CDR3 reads CASSNVGRGWAYNEQFF. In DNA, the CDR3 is TGTGCCAGCAGCAATGTGGGCAGGGGATGGGCCTACAATGAGCAGTTCTTC.

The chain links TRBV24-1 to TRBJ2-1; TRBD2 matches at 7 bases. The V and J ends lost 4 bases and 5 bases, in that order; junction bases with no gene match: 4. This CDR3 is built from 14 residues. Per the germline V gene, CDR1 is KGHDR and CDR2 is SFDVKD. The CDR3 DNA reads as TGTGCCACCAGTGAACCCGGGACTAACAATGAGCAGTTCTTC. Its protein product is CATSEPGTNNEQFF.

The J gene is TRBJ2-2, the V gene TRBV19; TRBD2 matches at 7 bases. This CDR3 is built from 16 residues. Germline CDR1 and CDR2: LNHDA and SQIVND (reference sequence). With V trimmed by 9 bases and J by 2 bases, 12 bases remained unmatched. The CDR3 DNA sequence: TGTGCCAGCCGGGGGGAGAGGGGCGTTAACACCGGGGAGCTGTTTTTT. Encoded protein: CASRGERGVNTGELFF.

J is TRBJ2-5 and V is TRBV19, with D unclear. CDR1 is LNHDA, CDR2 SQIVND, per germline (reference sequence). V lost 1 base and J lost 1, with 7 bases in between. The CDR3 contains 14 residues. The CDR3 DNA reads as TGTGCCAGTAGTATAGGCGGCAGCCAAGAGACCCAGTACTTC. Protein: CASSIGGSQETQYF.